Presented here are 3 T cell receptor beta chains from one specimen sequenced in a study of radiotherapy plus CTLA-4 blockade in lung cancer. Profiled with immunoSEQ multiplex PCR; TCRdb holds only in-frame clones, not every one. This sample carries about 97,000 clones, roughly 79% of them seen once, and the ten largest clones take approximately 3%. The sample was peripheral blood, taken from a patient treated with radiotherapy plus ipilimumab. These TCRs come from a human donor with non-small cell lung cancer who had a partial response to radiotherapy plus ipilimumab. Some clones in this sample may be carry-over from other donors' samples.

The chain links TRBV6-5 to TRBJ1-3; no firm D call. In germline, CDR1 is MNHEY, CDR2 SVGAGI. CDR3 size: 14 residues. The ends were cut back, 6 bases at V and 0 bases at J, with 9 bases in the middle. The DNA of the CDR3 is TGTGCCAGCAGGCAAGTTAGCTCTGGAAACACCATATATTTT. Translation gives CASRQVSSGNTIYF.

V usage is TRBV6-5 and J usage is TRBJ1-2; TRBD1 is a possible D gene (5 bases). V was cut by 5 bases and J by 7 bases, with 14 bases left in between. The CDR3 extends over 13 amino acids. CDR1 is MNHEY and CDR2 is SVGAGI in the germline V gene. The CDR3, as DNA: TGTGCCAGCAGTACCCGACAGTTCATTGGCTACACCTTC. As protein: CASSTRQFIGYTF.

As DNA, the CDR3 is TGCAGCGCCCGGACTAGCGGGGGCTCCTACAATGAGCAGTTCTTC. Amino acids: CSARTSGGSYNEQFF. This rearrangement joins TRBV29-1 to TRBJ2-1; 13 bases are shared with TRBD2. This CDR3 comprises 15 residues. V lost 7 bases to trimming and J lost 0 bases; unmatched junction nucleotides: 3. Looked up from germline, CDR1 is SQVTM and CDR2 is ANQGSEA.